This note documents a single T cell receptor (beta chain) sequence. The entry originates in a study of blood T cell repertoires in COVID-19. Study as a whole: T cells, B-cell-depleted T cells, or PBMCs provided the cDNA or gDNA that served as material.

Germline CDR1 is LNHNV and CDR2 is YYDKDF (reference sequence). The CDR3 is 15 amino acids. V shed 0 bases and J 7 bases; nucleotides not matched to a gene: 7. Under the authors' procedure: Scientists estimated how many nucleated cells there were by amplifying reference gene primers. Measured with immunoSEQ multiplex PCR; TCRdb has only the in-frame clones, and not every one. The DNA was the basis for D and trimming; V, J and clone size are from that table. This table holds fewer than 30,000 clones, about 92% found once. The specimen sequenced was peripheral blood. The chain combines TRBV15 with TRBJ1-2; 8 positions match TRBD1. This TCR came from a woman in her 70s with COVID-19, enrolled during active disease. CDR3 in amino acids: CATSRDPQGAGGYTF. The CDR3, as DNA: TGTGCCACCAGCAGAGATCCCCAGGGGGCTGGTGGCTACACCTTC.